Included here is one TCR beta chain sequence, with context. V lost 4 bases and J 5 bases, leaving 17 bases between the germline ends. Germline lookup yields CDR1 LGHDT and CDR2 YNNKEL (reference sequence). CDR3 length equals 16 residues. The data were produced by immunoSEQ multiplex PCR, yet TCRdb's version contains in-frame clones alone and is incomplete. Counted here are approximately 230,000 clones, around 88% occurring once; the ten biggest clones make up over 1.1%. These data are taken from a study of blood T cell repertoires in COVID-19. The chain recombines TRBV3-1 (or the pseudogene TRBV3-2) with TRBJ2-2; possible D gene TRBD2, 7 bases. The clonotype was recovered from a man older than 75 with acute or convalescent COVID-19. Sequenced material: peripheral blood. Here the CDR3 reads CASSRTGGGATGELFF. The CDR3 nucleotides are TGTGCCAGCAGCCGTACGGGGGGCGGGGCTACCGGGGAGCTGTTTTTT.